The 27 T cell receptor beta chains below come from one sample, sequenced in a study of blood T cell repertoires in COVID-19. Data came from immunoSEQ multiplex PCR; TCRdb stores just in-frame clones and leaves some out. This repertoire shows over 150,000 clones, under 85% found once; its top ten account for 7.6%. Specimen: peripheral blood. All receptors come from a woman in her 70s with COVID-19, enrolled during active disease.

The chain employs TRBV5-1 and TRBJ1-6; TRBD1 matches at 10 bases. V lost 4 bases, J lost 10 bases, and 8 bases stayed unmatched. Per the germline V gene, CDR1 is SGHRS and CDR2 is YFSETQ. The CDR3 consists of 15 residues. CDR3 in DNA: TGCGCCAGCAGCCTCGGGGACAGGGGAGGCTCACCCCTCCACTTT. This codes for CASSLGDRGGSPLHF.

The gene calls are TRBV12-3 or TRBV12-4 and TRBJ2-7; D not certain. The CDR3 length is 12 residues. Trimming cost V 2 bases and J 2 bases, with 4 bases left between them. CDR3 protein: CASSLRPYEQYF. Written as DNA, the CDR3 is TGTGCCAGCAGTTTACGTCCCTACGAGCAGTACTTC.

Here the CDR3 reads CASRDRGPRKDGYTF. The CDR3 DNA reads TGTGCCAGTAGGGACAGGGGGCCTAGGAAAGATGGCTACACCTTC. J is TRBJ1-2 and V is TRBV19; 11 bases line up with TRBD1. Germline V CDR1 and CDR2: LNHDA, SQIVND (reference sequence). The trim removed 6 bases at V and 6 bases at J, leaving 9 bases unmatched. The CDR3 sequence is 15 residues long.

Of note for this clone: Mismatch with germline at one junction end may stem from a read error. This chain uses TRBV6-1 with TRBJ1-1; D may be TRBD1 (5 bases). CDR1 and CDR2 from the germline V gene are MNHNS and SASEGT. CDR3 length: 11 residues. The DNA of the CDR3 is TGTGCCAGCAGTGAAGAACCCAGGGTCCATTTT. Translating gives CASSEEPRVHF.

This clone came up a few times. In nucleotides, the CDR3 is TGCGCCAGCAGCCCCACCTGGACAGGGGGCAGCAACACCATATATTTT. Its protein product is CASSPTWTGGSNTIYF. The chain has TRBV4-3 and TRBJ1-3, with TRBD1 matching over 11 bases. CDR3 length equals 16 residues. V trimming: 4 bases; J trimming: 7 bases; junction bases outside the gene matches: 9. CDR1 and CDR2 (germline): LGHNA, YSLEER.

The chain recombines TRBV25-1 with TRBJ1-4; 7 nucleotides line up with TRBD1. The germline V gene has CDR1 MGHDK and CDR2 SYGVNS. V lost 4 bases to trimming and J lost 7 bases; unmatched junction nucleotides: 9. The CDR3 contains 15 residues. For the CDR3, the DNA is TGTGCCAGCAGTGCGCCCGGGACAGTTAGTGAAAAACTGTTTTTT. This translates into CASSAPGTVSEKLFF.

The rearrangement uses TRBV19 and TRBJ2-3; 14 bases match TRBD2. This CDR3 is 15 amino acids long. V lost 6 bases, J lost 10 bases, and 9 bases stayed unmatched. Looked up from germline, CDR1 is LNHDA and CDR2 is SQIVND (reference sequence). CDR3: CASRGLAGVSRPQYF. CDR3 in DNA: TGTGCCAGTAGGGGACTAGCGGGAGTGTCCAGGCCGCAGTATTTT.

The J gene is TRBJ2-7, the V gene TRBV13, with TRBD1 matching 7 bases. CDR1 is PRHDT and CDR2 is FYEKMQ in the germline V gene (reference sequence). There are 15 residues in the CDR3. V shed 5 bases, J shed 6 bases, and the junction held 13 bases outside the gene matches. CDR3 residues: CASSQYDREGGEQYF. Written as DNA, the CDR3 is TGTGCCAGCAGCCAATACGACAGGGAAGGTGGCGAGCAGTACTTC.

The chain is built from TRBV28 and TRBJ1-3, with unresolved D. The CDR3 is 12 residues long. Germline V gives CDR1 MDHEN, CDR2 SYDVKM. Trimming took off 6 bases at V and 9 bases at J, with 12 bases between the two ends. CDR3 residues: CASSSPAGTIYF. CDR3 coding DNA: TGTGCCAGCAGCTCACCGGCGGGCACCATATATTTT.

The rearrangement links TRBV19 to TRBJ2-1; 10 bases are a match to TRBD2. After removal of 4 bases from V and 2 bases from J, the junction contained 2 bases not matched to a gene. From germline, CDR1 is LNHDA and CDR2 SQIVND (reference sequence). The CDR3 contains 15 residues. CDR3 DNA sequence: TGTGCCAGTAGTAAGCGGGAGGGGGCCTACAATGAGCAGTTCTTC. Amino acid sequence: CASSKREGAYNEQFF.

V is TRBV5-1 and J is TRBJ1-1, with D tentatively TRBD1 (5 bases). Germline V gene lookup returns CDR1 SGHRS and CDR2 YFSETQ. This CDR3 has 16 amino acids. With 4 bases removed from V and 0 bases from J, the gap between germline ends came to 16 bases. The DNA of the CDR3 is TGCGCCAGCAGCCCTCGGGGGGGAAGAGTGAACACTGAAGCTTTCTTT. It translates to CASSPRGGRVNTEAFF. Combining the CDR3 with reference TRBV5-1 and TRBJ1-1 gives the whole variable domain KAGVTQTPRYLIKTRGQQVTLSCSPISGHRSVSWYQQTPGQGLQFLFEYFSETQRNKGNFPGRFSGRQFSNSRSEMNVSTLELGDSALYLCASSPRGGRVNTEAFFGQGTRLTVV.

This clone was detected once. This chain joins TRBV5-5 and TRBJ2-1; 9 nucleotides match TRBD2. J was trimmed by 1 base and V by 1 base; bases with no gene match: 0. CDR3 size: 15 residues. CDR1 SGHKS and CDR2 YYEKEE come from the germline V gene (reference sequence). This CDR3 reads CASSLTSGSYNEQFF. For the CDR3, the DNA is TGTGCCAGCAGCTTGACTAGCGGGTCCTACAATGAGCAGTTCTTC.

The chain employs TRBV24-1 and TRBJ1-5; TRBD1 agrees at 7 bases. Germline V gene sequence: CDR1 KGHDR, CDR2 SFDVKD. Unmatched junction bases numbered 5, after V lost 6 bases and J lost 4 bases. The CDR3 spans 14 residues. The CDR3 DNA is TGTGCCACCAGTCTCGGACAGGCAAATCAGCCCCAGCATTTT. Its protein is CATSLGQANQPQHF.

V gene TRBV19 combines with J gene TRBJ2-3, with a weak D call TRBD1 (6 bases). This CDR3 has 15 amino acids. CDR1 LNHDA and CDR2 SQIVND come from the germline V gene (reference sequence). Trimming removed 7 bases at V and 2 bases at J, with 16 bases between. For the CDR3, the DNA is TGTGCCAGTACCCAAACGGACAGATACACAGATACGCAGTATTTT. It translates to CASTQTDRYTDTQYF.

This clone was counted between two and nine times. The rearrangement uses TRBV6-2 or TRBV6-3 and TRBJ1-1; D unresolved. V lost 6 bases and J lost 1, with 9 bases in between. Germline CDR1 and CDR2: MNHEY and SVGEGT. The CDR3 extends over 13 amino acids. The DNA of the CDR3 is TGTGCCAGCAGCTGGAGCTGGAACACTGAAGCTTTCTTT. It codes for CASSWSWNTEAFF.

The chain links TRBV5-1 to TRBJ2-7, with TRBD2 identical over 10 bases. With V trimmed by 4 bases and J by 3 bases, 4 bases remained unmatched. The CDR3 has 14 amino acids. CDR1 and CDR2 from the germline V gene are SGHRS and YFSETQ. This CDR3 is CASSGIAGGYEQYF. As DNA, the CDR3 is TGCGCCAGCAGCGGGATAGCGGGAGGCTACGAGCAGTACTTC.

This clone was counted a few times. The V gene is TRBV30, the J gene TRBJ2-2; D might be TRBD1 (7 bases). Germline assignment: CDR1 GTSNPN and CDR2 SVGIG (reference sequence). V shed 4 bases and J shed 0 bases, with 12 bases lying between them. The CDR3 totals 15 residues. The chain's CDR3 is CAWMGGQSNTGELFF. In DNA, the CDR3 is TGTGCCTGGATGGGGGGACAGTCGAACACCGGGGAGCTGTTTTTT.

This chain connects TRBV2 to TRBJ1-2; no reliable D call. Germline values: CDR1 SNHLY, CDR2 FYNNEI. There are 11 residues in the CDR3. Trimming stripped 7 bases from V and 5 bases from J, with 8 bases between. The CDR3 nucleotides are TGTGCCAGCACGGAGTGGTATGGCTACACCTTC. Translated: CASTEWYGYTF.

The chain couples TRBV5-4 to TRBJ2-7; TRBD2 agrees at 8 bases. The CDR3 has 14 residues. V was clipped by 4 bases and J by 0 bases; unmatched bases: 3. Germline-derived CDR1 and CDR2 are SGHNT and YYREEE (reference sequence). For the CDR3, the DNA is TGTGCCAGCAGCCTGACTAGCGACTCCTACGAGCAGTACTTC. This sequence encodes CASSLTSDSYEQYF.

The V call is TRBV9, the J call TRBJ2-1; D gene ambiguous. CDR1 and CDR2 (germline): SGDLS, YYNGEE. There are 14 residues in the CDR3. Between the trimmed V and J ends, which lost 0 bases and 7 bases, there was a span of 11 bases. CDR3 sequence (DNA): TGTGCCAGCAGCGTAGATGTGGGCCTAAATGAGCAGTTCTTC. Its protein is CASSVDVGLNEQFF.

This chain uses TRBV21-1 with TRBJ1-5. TRBV21-1 is noted as a pseudogene. The CDR3 is made up of 13 amino acids. Written as DNA, the CDR3 is TGTGCCAGCAGCACGAGAATCAATCAGCCCCAGCATTTT. Encoded protein: CASSTRINQPQHF.

The chain couples TRBV7-2 to TRBJ2-1; TRBD2 might be the D (7 bases). Per germline, CDR1 SGHTA and CDR2 FQGNSA. The CDR3 is made up of 15 amino acids. The V end was cut by 1 base, the J end by 6 bases, with 13 bases between. CDR3 amino acids: CASSLGGGPINEQFF. The CDR3 coding sequence is TGTGCCAGCAGCTTAGGGGGGGGGCCGATCAATGAGCAGTTCTTC.

The V gene is TRBV4-3, the J gene TRBJ2-3; 10 bases line up with TRBD2. V was pared by 0 bases and J by 6 bases, with 6 bases of the junction left unmatched. This CDR3 spans 16 amino acids. Germline assignment: CDR1 LGHNA and CDR2 YSLEER. The CDR3 region has the DNA TGCGCCAGCAGCCAAGAATCACTAGCGGGGACTGATACGCAGTATTTT. Translating gives CASSQESLAGTDTQYF.

This clone was picked up a small number of times. This rearrangement joins TRBV9 to TRBJ2-1, with 7 bases lining up with TRBD2. The CDR3 has 16 amino acids. Trimming at V came to 1 base and at J to 4 bases, leaving 8 bases not matched to a gene. Germline V CDR1 and CDR2: SGDLS, YYNGEE. CDR3 protein: CASSVKEGREYNEQFF. The CDR3 nucleotides read TGTGCCAGCAGCGTAAAGGAGGGGAGGGAATACAATGAGCAGTTCTTC.

The V call is TRBV5-1, the J call TRBJ2-1, with D maybe TRBD1 (6 bases). The V end was cut by 4 bases, the J end by 4 bases, with 9 bases between. The CDR3 is 13 residues long. The germline gives CDR1 SGHRS, CDR2 YFSETQ. The CDR3 DNA is TGCGCCAGCAGCAGCGGACAGTACAATGAGCAGTTCTTC. The encoded protein is CASSSGQYNEQFF.

The rearrangement links TRBV9 to TRBJ2-2, with D uncertain. Looked up from germline, CDR1 is SGDLS and CDR2 is YYNGEE. Trimming shortened V by 0 bases and J by 4 bases, and 10 bases separated the two germline ends. The CDR3 consists of 15 residues. The CDR3 here is CASSVASGFTGELFF. The CDR3 nucleotides read TGTGCCAGCAGCGTAGCCTCGGGTTTCACCGGGGAGCTGTTTTTT.

This chain connects TRBV20-1 to TRBJ2-7; 10 positions match TRBD1. The CDR3 contains 11 residues. With V trimmed by 7 bases and J by 6 bases, 3 bases remained unmatched. The germline V gene has CDR1 DFQATT and CDR2 SNEGSKA (reference sequence). The CDR3: CSGQGAGEQYF. In nucleotides, the CDR3 is TGCAGTGGACAGGGGGCGGGCGAGCAGTACTTC.